These 26 T cell receptor beta chains share one sample of origin, sequenced in a study of beta chain features in type 1 diabetes. No antigen is known for these receptors. All of the isolated RNA was reverse transcribed, so expressed TCRB transcripts were sequenced. Produced via immunoSEQ multiplex PCR; TCRdb's table is partial and in-frame only. The sample records hundreds of thousands of clones, roughly 12% being singletons. Study-level results: In every one of the four CD4+ subsets, TCRB CDR3s were moderately but significantly shorter in Type 1 diabetes patients.

Sequenced material: naive CD4+ T cells from blood. Source of these receptors: a woman under 30 with type 1 diabetes.

This clone was seen once. The chain couples TRBV7-9 to TRBJ2-7, with a possible D match to TRBD1 (6 bases). CDR3 length equals 13 residues. Trimming stripped 3 bases from V and 5 bases from J, with 11 bases between. Germline V gene lookup returns CDR1 SEHNR and CDR2 FQNEAQ (reference sequence). The CDR3 nucleotides are TGTGCCAGCAGCTTGCCAGGGGCACACGAGCAGTACTTC. Its protein product is CASSLPGAHEQYF.

This clone was seen only a few times. The chain couples TRBV7-2 to TRBJ2-1, with 7 bases aligning to TRBD2. Per the germline V gene, CDR1 is SGHTA and CDR2 is FQGNSA. The CDR3 sequence is 13 residues long. V lost 2 bases, J lost 9 bases, and 4 bases stayed unmatched. The CDR3 DNA reads as TGTGCCAGCAGCTTACCCAGGGAGGGTGAGCAGTTCTTC. Translation gives CASSLPREGEQFF.

The chain links TRBV7-8 to TRBJ2-7; 8 bases fit TRBD1. Per the germline V gene, CDR1 is SGHVS and CDR2 is FQNEAQ. The V and J ends lost 1 base and 4 bases, in that order; junction bases with no gene match: 6. This CDR3 is 15 amino acids long. CDR3 in amino acids: CASSLGGQASYEQYF. The DNA for the CDR3 is TGTGCCAGCAGCTTAGGGGGACAGGCGTCGTACGAGCAGTACTTC.

The chain recombines TRBV25-1 with TRBJ2-3; maybe TRBD2 (5 bases). V shed 9 bases and J shed 2 bases, with 9 bases lying between them. The CDR3 runs to 12 residues. Germline values: CDR1 MGHDK, CDR2 SYGVNS. CDR3 sequence reads: CASRETTDTQYF. Written as DNA, the CDR3 is TGTGCCAGTAGGGAGACCACAGATACGCAGTATTTT. Complete variable domain (other parts from reference TRBV25-1 and TRBJ2-3): EADIYQTPRYLVIGTGKKITLECSQTMGHDKMYWYQQDPGMELHLIHYSYGVNSTEKGDLSSESTVSRIRTEHFPLTLESARPSHTSQYLCASRETTDTQYFGPGTRLTVL.

This clone was seen a few times. The chain links TRBV9 to TRBJ2-3, with 11 positions matching TRBD1. V lost 4 bases and J lost 4; bases outside the gene matches: 8. This CDR3 is built from 16 residues. Germline V gives CDR1 SGDLS, CDR2 YYNGEE. The CDR3 sequence is CASSLQPGQGADTQYF. CDR3 DNA: TGTGCCAGCAGCCTTCAACCGGGACAGGGGGCAGATACGCAGTATTTT.

This clone has more than one count but fewer than ten. The rearrangement joins TRBV25-1 to TRBJ2-7, with D possibly being TRBD1 (5 bases). Germline CDR1 is MGHDK and CDR2 is SYGVNS. The CDR3 extends over 13 amino acids. The V end lost 3 bases, the J end lost 3 bases, and 9 bases lay between the germline ends. This chain's CDR3 is CASSDRQFYEQYF. The CDR3, as DNA: TGTGCCAGCAGTGACCGACAGTTCTACGAGCAGTACTTC.

The gene calls are TRBV21-1 and TRBJ2-1; the DNA was not compared with TRBD2, the D call given in the table. TRBV21-1 is reported as a pseudogene. This CDR3 has 15 residues. CDR3 bases: TGTGCCAGCAGCATGTCGGGATTCCTGTCCAATGAGCAGTTCTTC. Its protein is CASSMSGFLSNEQFF.

The chain uses TRBV5-4 and TRBJ1-4; D is uncertain. Trimming stripped 2 bases from V and 7 bases from J, with 6 bases between. Germline V lookup: CDR1 SGHNT, CDR2 YYREEE (reference sequence). The CDR3 extends over 12 amino acids. The CDR3 region has the DNA TGTGCCAGCAGCTTTAATCGTGAAAAACTGTTTTTT. It encodes CASSFNREKLFF.

A word on this clone: Other nucleotide sequences in the sample specify the same CDR3. The chain combines TRBV7-2 with TRBJ2-7; perhaps TRBD1 as D (6 bases). Germline V gene data show CDR1 as SGHTA and CDR2 as FQGNSA. Trimming took off 2 bases at V and 4 bases at J, with 6 bases between the two ends. The CDR3 spans 12 residues. The CDR3 region has the DNA TGTGCCAGCAGCTTAAGGGGGTACGAGCAGTACTTC. It encodes CASSLRGYEQYF.

This clone appeared a few times. CDR3 in amino acids: CASSQRGTQYF. The CDR3 coding sequence is TGTGCCAGCAGTCAAAGGGGTACCCAGTACTTC. V and J are TRBV5-4 and TRBJ2-5, with a possible D match to TRBD1 (5 bases). CDR3 size: 11 residues. CDR1 SGHNT and CDR2 YYREEE come from the germline V gene (reference sequence). V lost 5 bases and J lost 8, with 10 bases in between.

V and J are TRBV7-9 and TRBJ1-2; D is possibly TRBD1 (6 bases). Deletions cut 5 bases from V and 8 bases from J, with 12 bases between. The CDR3 sequence is 12 residues long. The germline V gene has CDR1 SEHNR and CDR2 FQNEAQ (reference sequence). This chain's CDR3 is CASSLDRNGYTF. The CDR3 DNA is TGTGCCAGCAGCCTCGACAGGAACGGCTACACCTTC.

In its sample, this clone was seen a few times. The rearrangement joins TRBV4-3 to TRBJ2-1, with 7 bases matching TRBD2. Germline V gives CDR1 LGHNA, CDR2 YSLEER. V was pared by 2 bases and J by 1 base, with 2 bases of the junction left unmatched. This CDR3 has 15 residues. CDR3 residues: CASSQTGGSYNEQFF. As DNA, the CDR3 is TGCGCCAGCAGCCAAACCGGGGGGTCCTACAATGAGCAGTTCTTC.

The chain is built from TRBV7-6 and TRBJ2-7; perhaps TRBD2 as D (6 bases). Germline lookup yields CDR1 SGHVS and CDR2 FNYEAQ. Trimming removed 5 bases at V and 6 bases at J, with 11 bases between. This CDR3 spans 12 amino acids. The CDR3 loop reads CASSSQGGEQYF. DNA of the CDR3: TGTGCCAGCAGCAGTCAGGGAGGCGAGCAGTACTTC. The variable domain in full, completed from reference TRBV7-6 and TRBJ2-7, reads GAGVSQSPRYKVTKRGQDVALRCDPISGHVSLYWYRQALGQGPEFLTYFNYEAQQDKSGLPNDRFSAERPEGSISTLTIQRTEQRDSAMYRCASSSQGGEQYFGPGTRLTVT.

The chain carries TRBV18 and TRBJ1-1; D remains ambiguous. V gave up 3 bases and J gave up 7 bases, with 9 bases separating them. Per germline, CDR1 KGHSH and CDR2 LQKENI. The CDR3 runs 12 residues. CDR3 nucleotide sequence: TGTGCCAGCTCACCCGGTTCCCGTGAAGCTTTCTTT. Protein sequence: CASSPGSREAFF.

With regard to this clone: Other DNA sequences in this specimen translate into the identical CDR3. The rearrangement joins TRBV19 to TRBJ2-7, with TRBD2 matching over 9 bases. V gave up 4 bases and J gave up 3 bases; unmatched junction bases: 4. This CDR3 is 14 amino acids long. Germline V gene sequence: CDR1 LNHDA, CDR2 SQIVND (reference sequence). This CDR3 reads CASSTSGTLYEQYF. The CDR3 coding sequence is TGTGCCAGTAGTACTAGCGGGACCCTCTACGAGCAGTACTTC.

The chain links TRBV29-1 to TRBJ1-1; 9 nucleotides agree with TRBD1. Germline V CDR1 and CDR2: SQVTM, ANQGSEA. The CDR3 sequence is 16 residues long. V shed 7 bases, J shed 3 bases, and the junction held 15 bases outside the gene matches. In DNA, the CDR3 is TGCAGCGCCCAACCCCCGGGACAGGGCAAATACACTGAAGCTTTCTTT. It is translated as CSAQPPGQGKYTEAFF.

A few counts support this clone. The chain joins TRBV6-6 to TRBJ1-1; 7 bases are a match to TRBD1. V lost 3 bases and J lost 1; bases outside the gene matches: 5. The CDR3 is 15 residues long. Germline CDR1 and CDR2: MNHNY and SVGAGI (reference sequence). CDR3 protein: CASSYGTASNTEAFF. CDR3 bases: TGTGCCAGCAGTTATGGGACAGCGTCGAACACTGAAGCTTTCTTT.

This clone was found a few times. The genes are TRBV5-1 and TRBJ1-1; no clear D gene. The CDR3 is 16 residues long. Germline values: CDR1 SGHRS, CDR2 YFSETQ. V lost 0 bases and J lost 1, with 13 bases in between. CDR3 nucleotides: TGCGCCAGCAGCTTGGGAGAGGTAACCTCGAACACTGAAGCTTTCTTT. Encoded protein: CASSLGEVTSNTEAFF.

This clone has a handful of counts. V usage is TRBV30 and J usage is TRBJ1-5; 7 bases line up with TRBD1. With V trimmed by 5 bases and J by 0 bases, 4 bases remained unmatched. The length of the CDR3 is 14 residues. Germline V gives CDR1 GTSNPN, CDR2 SVGIG (reference sequence). CDR3 loop: CAWGTVDSNQPQHF. CDR3 DNA: TGTGCCTGGGGGACAGTAGATAGCAATCAGCCCCAGCATTTT.

This clone has more than one count but fewer than ten. The chain uses TRBV6-6 and TRBJ2-1, with 7 bases fitting TRBD2. This CDR3 spans 14 amino acids. Germline V gene lookup returns CDR1 MNHNY and CDR2 SVGAGI (reference sequence). The V gene end was trimmed by 6 bases and the J gene end by 6 bases; junction bases not matched to a gene: 8. CDR3 loop: CASRRGSGSNEQFF. In DNA form, the CDR3 reads TGTGCCAGCAGACGCGGGAGTGGGTCCAATGAGCAGTTCTTC.

This clone has a handful of counts. V and J are TRBV18 and TRBJ2-7; D perhaps matches TRBD2 (6 bases). The CDR3 contains 16 residues. Trimming removed 2 bases from V and 1 base from J, with 15 bases in between. Germline-derived CDR1 and CDR2 are KGHSH and LQKENI. Here the CDR3 reads CASSPYVGGRSYEQYF. In DNA, the CDR3 is TGTGCCAGCTCACCATATGTCGGGGGTAGATCCTACGAGCAGTACTTC. Filled out from reference TRBV18 and TRBJ2-7, the complete variable domain reads NAGVMQNPRHLVRRRGQEARLRCSPMKGHSHVYWYRQLPEEGLKFMVYLQKENIIDESGMPKERFSAEFPKEGPSILRIQQVVRGDSAAYFCASSPYVGGRSYEQYFGPGTRLTVT.

In this sample, this clone turned up a few times. V and J are TRBV7-9 and TRBJ2-2, with TRBD1 matching over 8 bases. The germline V gene encodes CDR1 SEHNR and CDR2 FQNEAQ (reference sequence). V dropped 9 bases and J dropped 6; count of bases not matched to a gene: 9. The CDR3 is 14 residues long. In DNA, the CDR3 is TGTGCCAGTAGGGGGGACAGGACGGCCGGGGAGCTGTTTTTT. Encoded protein: CASRGDRTAGELFF. Looking up the rest from reference TRBV7-9 and TRBJ2-2 gives the full variable domain: DTGVSQNPRHKITKRGQNVTFRCDPISEHNRLYWYRQTLGQGPEFLTYFQNEAQLEKSRLLSDRFSAERPKGSFSTLEIQRTEQGDSAMYLCASRGDRTAGELFFGEGSRLTVL.

This clone showed up just a few times. This chain uses TRBV9 with TRBJ2-1; D possibly corresponds to TRBD1 (5 bases). Trimming stripped 0 bases from V and 7 bases from J, with 17 bases between. Germline V gene data show CDR1 as SGDLS and CDR2 as YYNGEE. The CDR3 has 16 residues. The CDR3 nucleotides are TGTGCCAGCAGCGTAGACCCGCAGACAGTAGGAAATGAGCAGTTCTTC. As protein: CASSVDPQTVGNEQFF.

The gene calls are TRBV5-1 and TRBJ2-7; the D gene is possibly TRBD1 (5 bases). The ends were cut back, 0 bases at V and 5 bases at J, with 9 bases in the middle. The CDR3 is made up of 13 amino acids. Germline V CDR1 and CDR2: SGHRS, YFSETQ. The CDR3 DNA sequence: TGCGCCAGCAGCTTGGTGCAGGGCGACGAGCAGTACTTC. Translation gives CASSLVQGDEQYF. Full variable domain (rest looked up from reference TRBV5-1 and TRBJ2-7): KAGVTQTPRYLIKTRGQQVTLSCSPISGHRSVSWYQQTPGQGLQFLFEYFSETQRNKGNFPGRFSGRQFSNSRSEMNVSTLELGDSALYLCASSLVQGDEQYFGPGTRLTVT.

This clone was picked up a small number of times. J is TRBJ1-5 and V is TRBV7-9, with a possible D match to TRBD1 (6 bases). Germline CDR1 is SEHNR and CDR2 is FQNEAQ (reference sequence). Trimming cost V 5 bases and J 4 bases, with 18 bases left between them. This CDR3 is built from 16 residues. The CDR3, as DNA: TGTGCCAGCAGCCCCGCGGGGGCGAATGGGAATCAGCCCCAGCATTTT. It encodes CASSPAGANGNQPQHF.

This clone was picked up a small number of times. This chain joins TRBV18 and TRBJ2-5; D possibly corresponds to TRBD2 (5 bases). V was clipped by 3 bases and J by 6 bases, with 17 bases between them. In germline, CDR1 is KGHSH, CDR2 LQKENI. The CDR3 contains 15 residues. The CDR3 sequence: CASSPQLADKKTQYF. DNA for the CDR3: TGTGCCAGCTCACCCCAGCTAGCAGATAAGAAGACCCAGTACTTC.